This T cell receptor (beta chain) comes out of a study of blood T cell repertoires in COVID-19. Study as a whole: Acute and convalescent COVID-19 samples came from the United States, Italy and Spain.

Sequencing was performed with immunoSEQ multiplex PCR; in TCRdb, only in-frame clones are kept and a portion is missing. The sample records about 92,000 clones, approximately 90% being singletons. Germline V lookup: CDR1 KGHSH, CDR2 LQKENI. The trim removed 8 bases at V and 1 base at J, leaving 7 bases unmatched. The CDR3 sequence is 15 residues long. This receptor was taken from an older woman with COVID-19, enrolled during active disease. Input material: peripheral blood. The V and J genes are TRBV18 and TRBJ1-5; 8 bases are a match to TRBD1. The CDR3 nucleotides are TGTGCCAGCACCCCGCAGGGGGCGAGCAATCAGCCCCAGCATTTT. Translation: CASTPQGASNQPQHF.